This T cell receptor beta chain was sequenced in a study of blood T cell repertoires in COVID-19. Study details: PBMCs, B-cell-depleted T cells, or T cells provided the cDNA or gDNA that made up the material.

Sequencing was performed with immunoSEQ multiplex PCR; in TCRdb, only in-frame clones are kept and a portion is missing. Of approximately 440,000 clones in the sample, 90% were seen once. Enrolled through a virtual design, the participants were between roughly 18 and 90 years of age and came from some 25 US areas. This TCR was recovered from a young man who had recovered from COVID-19. Specimen: PBMCs or T cells enriched from blood (not recorded which).

DNA of the CDR3: TGCGCCAGCAGCTTGGGGGGACTAGCGGGAGCTTTGTACGAGCAGTACTTC. Protein sequence: CASSLGGLAGALYEQYF. The chain uses TRBV5-1 and TRBJ2-7, with 14 bases aligning to TRBD2. The CDR3 has 17 residues. Germline V gene data show CDR1 as SGHRS and CDR2 as YFSETQ. After removal of 0 bases from V and 4 bases from J, the junction contained 6 bases not matched to a gene.